This record covers a single T cell receptor beta chain. What it binds is not known. Profiled with immunoSEQ multiplex PCR; TCRdb holds only in-frame clones, not every one. The table has just over 20,000 clones, around 80% seen once. The data were obtained in a study of OX40 agonist ivuxolimab in advanced cancers. Study context: With a range of roughly 20 to 90, age averaged about 58 years, and 65% to 90% were male. General observations from the study: At 0.1 to 3.0 mg/kg and by week 6, CD4+ and CD8+ T cells in the blood had expanded clonally.

V shed 1 base and J 2 bases; nucleotides not matched to a gene: 5. Looked up from germline, CDR1 is SGHTA and CDR2 is FQGNSA. This CDR3 spans 16 amino acids. This receptor was obtained from an adult with an advanced solid tumor such as melanoma, head and neck, liver or kidney cancer. The chain has TRBV7-2 and TRBJ2-7; 10 nucleotides align to TRBD1. Sequenced here: CD4+ or CD8+ T cells sorted from blood, sampled in a trial of the OX40 agonist ivuxolimab. CDR3 DNA: TGTGCCAGCAGCTTAGTAGGGACAGGGGCGACCTACGAGCAGTACTTC. It codes for CASSLVGTGATYEQYF.